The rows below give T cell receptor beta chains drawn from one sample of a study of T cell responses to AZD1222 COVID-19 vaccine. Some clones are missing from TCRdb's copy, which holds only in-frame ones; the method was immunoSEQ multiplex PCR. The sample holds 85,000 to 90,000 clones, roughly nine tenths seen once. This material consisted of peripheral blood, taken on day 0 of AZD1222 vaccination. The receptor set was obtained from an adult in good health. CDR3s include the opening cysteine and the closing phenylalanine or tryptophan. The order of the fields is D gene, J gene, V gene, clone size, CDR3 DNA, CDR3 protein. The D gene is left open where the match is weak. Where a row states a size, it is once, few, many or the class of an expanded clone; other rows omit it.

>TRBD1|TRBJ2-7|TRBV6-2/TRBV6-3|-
TGTGCCAGCAGCCTCCCCGGGACAGGGCTTTACGAGCAGTACTTC
CASSLPGTGLYEQYF
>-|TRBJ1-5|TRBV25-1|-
TGTGCCAGCAGTGAATCACAGAATCAGCCCCAGCATTTT
CASSESQNQPQHF
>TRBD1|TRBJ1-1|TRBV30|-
TGTGCCTGGGCCCCAGGGGGGAACACTGAAGCTTTCTTT
CAWAPGGNTEAFF
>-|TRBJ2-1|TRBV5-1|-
TGCGCCAGCAGCCCGCAAGGGACCAACAATGAGCAGTTCTTC
CASSPQGTNNEQFF
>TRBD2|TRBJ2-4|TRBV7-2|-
TGTGCCAGCAGCTTAGGGCGGGGGATCAAAAACATTCAGTACTTC
CASSLGRGIKNIQYF
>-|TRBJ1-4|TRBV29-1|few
TGCAGCGTCGACCCGGGGCAGGGTGATGAAAAACTGTTTTTT
CSVDPGQGDEKLFF
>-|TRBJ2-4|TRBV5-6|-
TGTGCCAGCAGCTTGGTGGGCGGCGGAGCCAAAAACATTCAGTACTTC
CASSLVGGGAKNIQYF
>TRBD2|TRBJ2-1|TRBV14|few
TGTGCCAGCAGCCAAGGCGGGACTAGAAATGAGCAGTTCTTC
CASSQGGTRNEQFF
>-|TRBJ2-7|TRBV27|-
TGTGCCAGCAGTTTTTCCGGGTTCTACGAGCAGTACTTC
CASSFSGFYEQYF
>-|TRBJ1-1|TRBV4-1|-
TGCGCCAGCAGCCAATCCGGGGGGTCTTGGGCTTTCTTT
CASSQSGGSWAFF
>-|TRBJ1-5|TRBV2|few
TGTGCCAGCACACAGGGTAGGAACAATCAGCCCCAGCATTTT
CASTQGRNNQPQHF
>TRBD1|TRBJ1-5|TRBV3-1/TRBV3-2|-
TGTGCCAGCAGCCTAACAGGGGGTCGTCAGCCCCAGCATTTT
CASSLTGGRQPQHF
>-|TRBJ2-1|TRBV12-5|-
TGTGCTAGTGGTTTGGGTTTCAATGAGCAGTTCTTC
CASGLGFNEQFF
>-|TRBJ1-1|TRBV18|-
TGTGCCAGCTCGCGCACAGCCCAGTCAAACACTGAAGCTTTCTTT
CASSRTAQSNTEAFF
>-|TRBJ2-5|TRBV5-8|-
TGTGCCAGCAGCTCCCTTTGGGGCCAAGAGACCCAGTACTTC
CASSSLWGQETQYF
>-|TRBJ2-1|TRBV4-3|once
TGCGCCAGCAGCCAAGATCAGGGGGGGGTTAATAATGAGCAGTTCTTC
CASSQDQGGVNNEQFF
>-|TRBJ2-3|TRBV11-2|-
TGTGCCAGCAGCTTAGGGGGGTACACAGATACGCAGTATTTT
CASSLGGYTDTQYF
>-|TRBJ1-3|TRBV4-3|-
TGCGCCAGCAGCCAAGATCGAATTGGGGGAAACACCATATATTTT
CASSQDRIGGNTIYF
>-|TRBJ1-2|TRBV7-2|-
TGTGCCAGCAGCCCCGGAAAAGCGACCCATAACTATGGCTACACCTTC
CASSPGKATHNYGYTF
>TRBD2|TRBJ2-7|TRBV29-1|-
TGCAGCGTTGTGCTAGCGGGCTCCTACGAGCAGTACTTC
CSVVLAGSYEQYF
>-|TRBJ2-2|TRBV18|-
TGTGCCAGCTCACCACCGAGCCAAGCGAACACCGGGGAGCTGTTTTTT
CASSPPSQANTGELFF
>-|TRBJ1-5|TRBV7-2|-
TGTGCCAGCAGCTTAGAACGGTTCGGTCGTCAGCCCCAGCATTTT
CASSLERFGRQPQHF
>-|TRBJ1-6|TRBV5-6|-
TGTGCCAGCAGCCCGCTTAAGACAGTGAATTCACCCCTCCACTTT
CASSPLKTVNSPLHF
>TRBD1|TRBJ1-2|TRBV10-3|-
TGTGCCATCAGTGATCAGTCGACAGGGAACTATGGCTACACCTTC
CAISDQSTGNYGYTF
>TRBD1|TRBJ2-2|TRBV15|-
TGTGCCACCAGCTCCCCCGACAGGGAATTACACACCGGGGAGCTGTTTTTT
CATSSPDRELHTGELFF
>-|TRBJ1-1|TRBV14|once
TGTGCCAGCAGCCAGGGCATTCTCGGTGAAGCTTTCTTT
CASSQGILGEAFF
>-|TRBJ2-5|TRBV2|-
TGTGCCAGCAGGCCCCGGACAGTAGTGGGGGAGACCCAGTACTTC
CASRPRTVVGETQYF
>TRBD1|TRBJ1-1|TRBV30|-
TGTGCCTGGAGCGGAACAGGGGTCCGGGGTGGTATGGGGACTGAAGCTTTCTTT
CAWSGTGVRGGMGTEAFF
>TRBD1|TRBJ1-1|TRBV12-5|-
TGTGCTAGTGGATTTACCGGGACAGAATCCTCGGGTACTGAAGCTTTCTTT
CASGFTGTESSGTEAFF
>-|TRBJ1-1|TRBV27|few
TGTGCCAGCAGCTCGAACACTGAAGCTTTCTTT
CASSSNTEAFF
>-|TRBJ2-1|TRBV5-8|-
TGTGCCAGCAGCACGGGACTCGTTATGGGGAATGAGCAGTTCTTC
CASSTGLVMGNEQFF
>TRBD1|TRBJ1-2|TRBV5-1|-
TGCGCCAGCAGCTTGGGGGACAGGCCATCCTATGGCTACACCTTC
CASSLGDRPSYGYTF
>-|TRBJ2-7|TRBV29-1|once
TGCAGCGCACAAATAGGGGCAGGGACCTACGAGCAGTACTTC
CSAQIGAGTYEQYF
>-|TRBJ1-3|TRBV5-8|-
TGTGCCAGCAGTCTGAACTCTGGAAACACCATATATTTT
CASSLNSGNTIYF
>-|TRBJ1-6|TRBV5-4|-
TGTGCCAGCAGCACGGACAGTAGCTCCTATAATTCACCCCTCCACTTT
CASSTDSSSYNSPLHF
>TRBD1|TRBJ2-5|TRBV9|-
TGTGCCAGCAACCTTGGACAGGGGCAAGAGACCCAGTACTTC
CASNLGQGQETQYF
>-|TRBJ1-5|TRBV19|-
TGTGCCAGTAGGGTTTGGGGGACGGGTGGCAATCAGCCCCAGCATTTT
CASRVWGTGGNQPQHF
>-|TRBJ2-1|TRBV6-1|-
TGTGCCAGCAGTGAAGTAGGAAGTAGTGATGAGCAGTTCTTC
CASSEVGSSDEQFF
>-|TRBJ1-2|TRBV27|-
TGTGCCAGCAGCCAGACCCTGGCCCGGGGTTTCGATGGCTACACCTTC
CASSQTLARGFDGYTF
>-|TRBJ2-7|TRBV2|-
TGTGCCAGCAGTGAAGGCAGGGGACCCTACGAGCAGTACTTC
CASSEGRGPYEQYF